This entry lists 25 T cell receptor beta chains sequenced from one sample in a study of blood T cell repertoires in COVID-19. Only in-frame clones appear in the TCRdb table, and some are missing; sequencing was by immunoSEQ multiplex PCR. The repertoire holds some 230,000 clones, 75% to 90% seen once, with about 3.5% in the top ten. The sequencing sample was made of PBMCs or T cells enriched from blood (not recorded which). Source of these receptors: a young woman in a cohort exposed to, infected with or recovered from COVID-19 (not recorded which).

The chain employs TRBV7-2 and TRBJ1-5; TRBD1 aligns across 7 bases. This CDR3 contains 16 residues. V gave up 4 bases and J gave up 0 bases; unmatched junction bases: 6. Germline CDR1 is SGHTA and CDR2 is FQGNSA. CDR3 region: CASSSDRQYSNQPQHF. Here the CDR3 DNA reads TGTGCCAGCAGCTCGGACAGGCAATATAGCAATCAGCCCCAGCATTTT.

V is TRBV28 and J is TRBJ1-6; no definite D call. The CDR3 has 12 amino acids. Germline values: CDR1 MDHEN, CDR2 SYDVKM. Trimming removed 6 bases from V and 8 bases from J, with 8 bases in between. CDR3 sequence reads: CASRAADSPLHF. The CDR3 coding sequence is TGTGCCAGCAGGGCCGCGGATTCACCCCTCCACTTT.

V gene TRBV19 combines with J gene TRBJ2-1, with 7 positions matching TRBD2. CDR1 is LNHDA, CDR2 SQIVND, per germline (reference sequence). With V trimmed by 9 bases and J by 6 bases, 5 bases remained unmatched. CDR3 length equals 12 residues. In DNA form, the CDR3 reads TGTGCCAGCGGAGCGGGATTCAATGAGCAGTTCTTC. It is translated as CASGAGFNEQFF.

The chain couples TRBV28 to TRBJ1-2, with D unresolved. The V gene lost 1 base and the J gene lost 0 bases, with 9 bases spanning the gap. This CDR3 comprises 15 residues. In germline, CDR1 is MDHEN, CDR2 SYDVKM. The CDR3 nucleotides read TGTGCCAGCAGTTTATTCGGGGAACCTAACTATGGCTACACCTTC. Encoded protein: CASSLFGEPNYGYTF.

The chain uses TRBV19 and TRBJ2-2; TRBD2 matches 10 bases. The CDR3 contains 17 residues. The junction had 9 bases not matched to a gene; V was cut back by 5 bases and J by 3 bases. The germline gives CDR1 LNHDA, CDR2 SQIVND (reference sequence). CDR3 DNA sequence: TGTGCCAGTAGTCGGTCTAGCGGGAGTATTGACACCGGGGAGCTGTTTTTT. Encoded protein: CASSRSSGSIDTGELFF.

A single count supports this clone. This chain connects TRBV13 to TRBJ1-4; D call uncertain. CDR3 length equals 14 residues. With 0 bases removed from V and 2 bases from J, the gap between germline ends came to 4 bases. Germline lookup yields CDR1 PRHDT and CDR2 FYEKMQ (reference sequence). CDR3 nucleotide sequence: TGTGCCAGCAGCTTAGGTTATACTAATGAAAAACTGTTTTTT. As protein: CASSLGYTNEKLFF. The complete variable domain, with remaining parts taken from reference TRBV13 and TRBJ1-4, reads AAGVIQSPRHLIKEKRETATLKCYPIPRHDTVYWYQQGPGQDPQFLISFYEKMQSDKGSIPDRFSAQQFSDYHSELNMSSLELGDSALYFCASSLGYTNEKLFFGSGTQLSVL.

This sequence joins TRBV4-2 and TRBJ1-4, with TRBD1 matching over 8 bases. Trimming took 11 bases from V and 14 from J; bases not matched to a gene: 13. The germline V gene has CDR1 LGHNA and CDR2 YNFKEQ. This CDR3 is built from 12 residues. CDR3 amino acids: CAARQGPNELFF. CDR3 nucleotide sequence: TGTGCCGCTCGACAGGGGCCTAATGAGCTGTTTTTT.

The CDR3, as DNA: TGTGCCAGTAGTTATGCGGGACGTGGTTCCTACGAGCAGTACTTC. Translated, it gives CASSYAGRGSYEQYF. This chain uses TRBV19 with TRBJ2-7; D is perhaps TRBD2 (6 bases). The germline CDR1 and CDR2 sequences are LNHDA and SQIVND (reference sequence). The CDR3 runs 15 residues. Trimming removed 5 bases from V and 1 base from J, with 15 bases in between.

The rearrangement uses TRBV11-3 and TRBJ1-1, with 11 bases fitting TRBD1. The V segment lost 5 bases and the J segment 5 bases; nucleotides outside the gene matches: 10. Germline V gives CDR1 SGHNT, CDR2 YENEEA. CDR3 size: 16 residues. The chain's CDR3 is CASSTGQGAYGTEAFF. The CDR3 coding sequence is TGTGCCAGCAGCACAGGACAGGGGGCGTATGGAACTGAAGCTTTCTTT.

The chain carries TRBV20-1 and TRBJ2-1; TRBD2 aligns across 9 bases. Germline CDR1 is DFQATT and CDR2 is SNEGSKA (reference sequence). V was pared by 3 bases and J by 4 bases, with 4 bases of the junction left unmatched. This CDR3 region has 14 residues. The CDR3 bases are TGCAGTGCTAGTGGTCTAGCGGGATACAATGAGCAGTTCTTC. It specifies CSASGLAGYNEQFF.

The V and J genes are TRBV29-1 and TRBJ1-1; the D gene is possibly TRBD1 (6 bases). CDR1 is SQVTM and CDR2 is ANQGSEA in the germline V gene. Trimming cost V 8 bases and J 0 bases, with 13 bases left between them. The CDR3 extends over 13 amino acids. Here the CDR3 reads CSTRDTLNTEAFF. The CDR3 coding sequence is TGCAGCACCCGGGACACCTTGAACACTGAAGCTTTCTTT.

The V call is TRBV5-1, the J call TRBJ1-1, with 11 nucleotides matching TRBD1. With 2 bases clipped from V and 5 bases from J, the junction kept 11 bases outside the gene matches. The CDR3 is made up of 17 amino acids. Germline CDR1 and CDR2: SGHRS and YFSETQ. The CDR3 sequence: CASSLTGTGGQGTEAFF. The CDR3, as DNA: TGCGCCAGCAGCTTAACCGGGACAGGGGGGCAGGGGACTGAAGCTTTCTTT.

The rearrangement links TRBV9 to TRBJ2-3; 9 bases are shared with TRBD2. The CDR3 runs to 16 residues. Germline trimming cut 4 bases from V and 3 bases from J; bases unmatched to any gene: 9. Germline lookup yields CDR1 SGDLS and CDR2 YYNGEE. The CDR3 region has the DNA TGTGCCAGCAGCAAACTAGCGGGCTTAGGAACAGATACGCAGTATTTT. It is translated as CASSKLAGLGTDTQYF. Full variable domain (missing parts from reference TRBV9 and TRBJ2-3): DSGVTQTPKHLITATGQRVTLRCSPRSGDLSVYWYQQSLDQGLQFLIQYYNGEERAKGNILERFSAQQFPDLHSELNLSSLELGDSALYFCASSKLAGLGTDTQYFGPGTRLTVL.

The V gene is TRBV4-1, the J gene TRBJ1-1; TRBD1 might be the D (6 bases). CDR3 length: 13 residues. Germline V gene data show CDR1 as MGHRA and CDR2 as YSYEKL. Trimming shortened V by 0 bases and J by 14 bases, and 16 bases separated the two germline ends. CDR3 bases: TGCGCCAGCAGCCAAGAGCGGACACAGGGATCCTTCTTT. Protein: CASSQERTQGSFF.

The V and J genes are TRBV19 and TRBJ2-1; 9 positions match TRBD1. Germline trimming cut 5 bases from V and 8 bases from J; bases unmatched to any gene: 10. Germline loops: CDR1 LNHDA, CDR2 SQIVND (reference sequence). CDR3 length equals 15 residues. For the CDR3, the DNA is TGTGCCAGTAGTGCGGGACAGGGTTTTTACGATGAGCAGTTCTTC. It yields the protein CASSAGQGFYDEQFF.

The genes are TRBV4-2 and TRBJ1-2, with D possibly matching TRBD1 (5 bases). Germline CDR1 LGHNA, CDR2 YNFKEQ. Trimming took 0 bases from V and 3 from J, leaving 23 bases between them. The CDR3 is 19 residues long. For the CDR3, the DNA is TGTGCCAGCAGCCAAGAAGATGGATCGATAGGCAGGGCCTACTATGGCTACACCTTC. Translated, it gives CASSQEDGSIGRAYYGYTF.

This chain joins TRBV7-9 and TRBJ2-7; 9 bases line up with TRBD1. Germline V CDR1 and CDR2: SEHNR, FQNEAQ (reference sequence). This CDR3 spans 16 amino acids. Unmatched junction bases numbered 13, after V lost 5 bases and J lost 5 bases. CDR3 bases: TGTGCCAGCAGCGGAGTAACCGGGACAGGGTTCCACGAGCAGTACTTC. It is translated as CASSGVTGTGFHEQYF.

The J gene is TRBJ1-6, the V gene TRBV6-5, with a tentative D call TRBD1 (5 bases). V lost 7 bases and J lost 7, with 11 bases in between. The CDR3 loop spans 13 amino acids. Looked up from germline, CDR1 is MNHEY and CDR2 is SVGAGI. The CDR3 DNA sequence: TGTGCCAGCACCCGGGGGGTCAATTCACCCCTCCACTTT. This codes for CASTRGVNSPLHF.

The chain has TRBV3-1 (or the pseudogene TRBV3-2) and TRBJ2-5; TRBD2 matches 10 bases. Germline loops: CDR1 LGHDT, CDR2 YNNKEL (reference sequence). V shed 2 bases and J 5 bases; nucleotides not matched to a gene: 5. The length of the CDR3 is 15 residues. CDR3 protein: CASSQIAGGWETQYF. CDR3 nucleotide sequence: TGTGCCAGCAGCCAAATAGCGGGGGGATGGGAGACCCAGTACTTC.

The gene calls are TRBV2 and TRBJ1-2; D may be TRBD1 (5 bases). The CDR3 length is 14 residues. V was cut by 7 bases and J by 3 bases, with 15 bases left in between. Germline V gene lookup returns CDR1 SNHLY and CDR2 FYNNEI. The CDR3 protein is CASMGQGYDYGYTF. In nucleotides, the CDR3 is TGTGCCAGCATGGGGCAGGGATATGACTATGGCTACACCTTC.

This clone appeared a few times. The DNA of the CDR3 is TGTGCCAGCAGTTGGCAGGACACTGAAGCTTTCTTT. Translating it yields CASSWQDTEAFF. The genes are TRBV12-3 or TRBV12-4 and TRBJ1-1; D is unresolved. The CDR3 covers 12 residues. V lost 4 bases and J lost 3, with 6 bases in between.

The V and J genes are TRBV29-1 and TRBJ1-4; no definite D call. The CDR3 sequence is 15 residues long. Germline values: CDR1 SQVTM, CDR2 ANQGSEA. V lost 6 bases to trimming and J lost 0 bases, with 14 bases between them. As DNA, the CDR3 is TGCAGCGTCGCGACCGGGAGTTCAACTAATGAAAAACTGTTTTTT. Encoded protein: CSVATGSSTNEKLFF. Supplemented by reference TRBV29-1 and TRBJ1-4, the full variable domain reads SAVISQKPSRDICQRGTSLTIQCQVDSQVTMMFWYRQQPGQSLTLIATANQGSEATYESGFVIDKFPISRPNLTFSTLTVSNMSPEDSSIYLCSVATGSSTNEKLFFGSGTQLSVL.

This chain links TRBV19 with TRBJ1-3; TRBD1 is a possible D gene (5 bases). Trimming stripped 6 bases from V and 2 bases from J, with 11 bases between. Germline V gene sequence: CDR1 LNHDA, CDR2 SQIVND (reference sequence). The CDR3 loop spans 14 amino acids. CDR3 nucleotide sequence: TGTGCCAGTAGCTTCGCGGGGGCTGGAAACACCATATATTTT. Residues: CASSFAGAGNTIYF.

The chain is built from TRBV28 and TRBJ1-2; D may be TRBD1 (6 bases). The germline V gene has CDR1 MDHEN and CDR2 SYDVKM. The V end was cut by 6 bases, the J end by 2 bases, with 13 bases between. This CDR3 spans 14 amino acids. CDR3 nucleotides: TGTGCCAGCAGCCGGGCAGGGGCCAACTATGGCTACACCTTC. It encodes CASSRAGANYGYTF.

This chain connects TRBV27 to TRBJ1-1, with 9 bases aligning to TRBD1. The CDR3 has 15 residues. J gave up 0 bases and V 9 bases, and 8 bases lay outside the gene matches. Germline values: CDR1 MNHEY, CDR2 SMNVEV (reference sequence). The CDR3 DNA reads TGTGCCAGTGGACAGGGGCGGGGGATGAACACTGAAGCTTTCTTT. It yields the protein CASGQGRGMNTEAFF.